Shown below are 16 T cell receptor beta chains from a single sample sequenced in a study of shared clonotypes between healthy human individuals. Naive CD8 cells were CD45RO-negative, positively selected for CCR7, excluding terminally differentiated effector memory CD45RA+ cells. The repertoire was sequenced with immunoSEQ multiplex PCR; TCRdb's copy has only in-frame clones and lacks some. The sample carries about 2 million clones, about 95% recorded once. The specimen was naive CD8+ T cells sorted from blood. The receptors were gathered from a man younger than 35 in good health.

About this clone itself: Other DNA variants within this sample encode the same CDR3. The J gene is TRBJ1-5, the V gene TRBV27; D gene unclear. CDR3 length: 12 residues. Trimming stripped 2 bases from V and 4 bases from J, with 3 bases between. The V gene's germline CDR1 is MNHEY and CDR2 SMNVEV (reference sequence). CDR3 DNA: TGTGCCAGCAGTTTAGGAAATCAGCCCCAGCATTTT. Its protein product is CASSLGNQPQHF.

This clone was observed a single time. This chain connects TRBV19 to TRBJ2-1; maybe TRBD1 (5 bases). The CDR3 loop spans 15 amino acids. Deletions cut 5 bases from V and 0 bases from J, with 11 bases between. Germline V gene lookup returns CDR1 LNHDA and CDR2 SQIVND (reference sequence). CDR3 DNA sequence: TGTGCCAGTAGTGATCCTCAGGGCTCCTACAATGAGCAGTTCTTC. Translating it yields CASSDPQGSYNEQFF. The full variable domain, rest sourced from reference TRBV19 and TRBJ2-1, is DGGITQSPKYLFRKEGQNVTLSCEQNLNHDAMYWYRQDPGQGLRLIYYSQIVNDFQKGDIAEGYSVSREKKESFPLTVTSAQKNPTAFYLCASSDPQGSYNEQFFGPGTRLTVL.

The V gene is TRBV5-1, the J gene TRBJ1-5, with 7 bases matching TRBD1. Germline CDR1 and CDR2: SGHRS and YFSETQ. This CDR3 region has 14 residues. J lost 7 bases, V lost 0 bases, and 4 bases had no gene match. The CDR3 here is CASSLGQGLQPQHF. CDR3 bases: TGCGCCAGCAGCTTGGGACAGGGCTTGCAGCCCCAGCATTTT.

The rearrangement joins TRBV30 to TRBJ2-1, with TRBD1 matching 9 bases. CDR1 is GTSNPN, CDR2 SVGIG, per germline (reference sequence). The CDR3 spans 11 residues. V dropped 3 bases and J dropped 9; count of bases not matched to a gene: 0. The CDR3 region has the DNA TGTGCCTGGAGGGACAGGGGTGAGCAGTTCTTC. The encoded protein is CAWRDRGEQFF.

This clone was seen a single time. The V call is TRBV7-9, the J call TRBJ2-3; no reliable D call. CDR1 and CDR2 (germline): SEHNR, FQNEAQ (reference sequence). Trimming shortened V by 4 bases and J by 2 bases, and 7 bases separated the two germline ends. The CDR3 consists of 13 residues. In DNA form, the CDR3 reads TGTGCCAGCAGCTCCCACACCACAGATACGCAGTATTTT. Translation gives CASSSHTTDTQYF. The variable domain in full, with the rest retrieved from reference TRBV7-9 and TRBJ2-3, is DTGVSQNPRHKITKRGQNVTFRCDPISEHNRLYWYRQTLGQGPEFLTYFQNEAQLEKSRLLSDRFSAERPKGSFSTLEIQRTEQGDSAMYLCASSSHTTDTQYFGPGTRLTVL.

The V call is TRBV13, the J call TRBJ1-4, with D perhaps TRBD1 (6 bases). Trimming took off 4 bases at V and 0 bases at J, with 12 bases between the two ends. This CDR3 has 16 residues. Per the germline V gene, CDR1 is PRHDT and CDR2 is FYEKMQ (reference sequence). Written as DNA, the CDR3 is TGTGCCAGCAGCTCCCGGGACATGACAACTAATGAAAAACTGTTTTTT. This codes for CASSSRDMTTNEKLFF. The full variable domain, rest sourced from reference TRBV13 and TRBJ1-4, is AAGVIQSPRHLIKEKRETATLKCYPIPRHDTVYWYQQGPGQDPQFLISFYEKMQSDKGSIPDRFSAQQFSDYHSELNMSSLELGDSALYFCASSSRDMTTNEKLFFGSGTQLSVL.

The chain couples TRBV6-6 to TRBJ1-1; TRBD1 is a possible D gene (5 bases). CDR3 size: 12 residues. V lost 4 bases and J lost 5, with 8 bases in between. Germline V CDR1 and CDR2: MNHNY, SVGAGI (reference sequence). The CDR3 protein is CASSSGPTEAFF. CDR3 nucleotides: TGTGCCAGCAGTTCGGGACCGACTGAAGCTTTCTTT.

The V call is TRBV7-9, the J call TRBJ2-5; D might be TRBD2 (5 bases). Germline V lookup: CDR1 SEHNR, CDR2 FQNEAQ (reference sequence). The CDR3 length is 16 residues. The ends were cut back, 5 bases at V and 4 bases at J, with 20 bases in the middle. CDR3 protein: CASSLPAGLGLETQYF. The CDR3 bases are TGTGCCAGCAGCCTGCCGGCAGGTCTAGGACTAGAGACCCAGTACTTC.

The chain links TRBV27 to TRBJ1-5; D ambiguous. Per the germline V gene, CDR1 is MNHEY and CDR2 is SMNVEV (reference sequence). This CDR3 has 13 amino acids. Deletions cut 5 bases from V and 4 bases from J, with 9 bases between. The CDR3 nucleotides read TGTGCCAGCAGTATAGGGATAAATCAGCCCCAGCATTTT. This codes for CASSIGINQPQHF.

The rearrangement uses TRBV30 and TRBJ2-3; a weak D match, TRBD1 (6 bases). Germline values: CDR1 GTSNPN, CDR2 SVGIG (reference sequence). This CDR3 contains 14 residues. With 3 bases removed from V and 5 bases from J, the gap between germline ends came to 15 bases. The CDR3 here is CAWSLWGLGDTQYF. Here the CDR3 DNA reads TGTGCCTGGAGCCTTTGGGGGCTGGGAGATACGCAGTATTTT.

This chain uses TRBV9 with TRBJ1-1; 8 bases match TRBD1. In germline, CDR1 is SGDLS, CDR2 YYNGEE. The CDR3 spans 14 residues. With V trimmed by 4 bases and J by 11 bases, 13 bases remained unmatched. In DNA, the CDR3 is TGTGCCAGCAGCCCCTACCCCGCGGACAGGGCCGCTTTCTTT. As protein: CASSPYPADRAAFF.

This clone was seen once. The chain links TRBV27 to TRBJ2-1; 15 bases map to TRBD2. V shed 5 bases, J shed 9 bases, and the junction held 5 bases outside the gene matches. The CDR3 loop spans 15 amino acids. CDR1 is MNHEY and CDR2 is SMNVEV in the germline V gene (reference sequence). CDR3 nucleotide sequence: TGTGCCAGCAGTGTACTGGGACTAGCGGGAGGTGAGCAGTTCTTC. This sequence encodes CASSVLGLAGGEQFF.

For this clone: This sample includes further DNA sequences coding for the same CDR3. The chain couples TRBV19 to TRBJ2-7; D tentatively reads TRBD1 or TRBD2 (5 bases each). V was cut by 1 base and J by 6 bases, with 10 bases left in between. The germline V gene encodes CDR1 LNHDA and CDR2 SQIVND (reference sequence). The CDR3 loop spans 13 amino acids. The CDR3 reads CASSIGGGREQYF. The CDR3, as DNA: TGTGCCAGTAGTATAGGGGGCGGGCGCGAGCAGTACTTC. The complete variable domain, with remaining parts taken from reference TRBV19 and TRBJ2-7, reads DGGITQSPKYLFRKEGQNVTLSCEQNLNHDAMYWYRQDPGQGLRLIYYSQIVNDFQKGDIAEGYSVSREKKESFPLTVTSAQKNPTAFYLCASSIGGGREQYFGPGTRLTVT.

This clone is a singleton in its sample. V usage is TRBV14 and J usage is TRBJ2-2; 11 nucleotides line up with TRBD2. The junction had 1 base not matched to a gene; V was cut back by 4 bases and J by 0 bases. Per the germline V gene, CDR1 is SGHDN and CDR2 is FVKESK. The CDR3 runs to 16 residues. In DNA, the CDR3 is TGTGCCAGCAGCCCTAGCGGGGGGCCGAACACCGGGGAGCTGTTTTTT. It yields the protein CASSPSGGPNTGELFF. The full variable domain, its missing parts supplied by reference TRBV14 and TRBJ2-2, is EAGVTQFPSHSVIEKGQTVTLRCDPISGHDNLYWYRRVMGKEIKFLLHFVKESKQDESGMPNNRFLAERTGGTYSTLKVQPAELEDSGVYFCASSPSGGPNTGELFFGEGSRLTVL.

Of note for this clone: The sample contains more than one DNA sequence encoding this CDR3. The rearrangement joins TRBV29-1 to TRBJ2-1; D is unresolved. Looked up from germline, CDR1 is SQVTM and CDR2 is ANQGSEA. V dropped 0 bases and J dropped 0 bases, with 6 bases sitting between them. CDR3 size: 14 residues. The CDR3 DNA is TGCAGCGTTGAAGATCGGAGCTCCTACAATGAGCAGTTCTTC. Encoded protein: CSVEDRSSYNEQFF.

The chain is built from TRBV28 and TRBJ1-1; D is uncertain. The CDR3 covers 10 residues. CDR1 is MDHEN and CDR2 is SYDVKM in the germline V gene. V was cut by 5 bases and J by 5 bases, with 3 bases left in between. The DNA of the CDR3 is TGTGCCAGCAGTATGACTGAAGCTTTCTTT. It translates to CASSMTEAFF.